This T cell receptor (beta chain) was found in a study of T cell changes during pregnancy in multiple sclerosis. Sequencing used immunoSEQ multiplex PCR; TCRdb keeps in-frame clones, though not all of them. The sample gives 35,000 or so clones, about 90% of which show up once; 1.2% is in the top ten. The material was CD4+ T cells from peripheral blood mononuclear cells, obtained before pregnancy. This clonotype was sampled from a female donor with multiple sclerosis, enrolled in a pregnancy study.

The CDR3 nucleotides are TGTGCCAGCAGTGGAACCGGGACAACATACGAGCAGTACTTC. It yields the protein CASSGTGTTYEQYF. The J gene is TRBJ2-7, the V gene TRBV27; D may be TRBD1 (6 bases). Trimming removed 5 bases from V and 4 bases from J, with 15 bases in between. Germline values: CDR1 MNHEY, CDR2 SMNVEV (reference sequence). The CDR3 runs to 14 residues.